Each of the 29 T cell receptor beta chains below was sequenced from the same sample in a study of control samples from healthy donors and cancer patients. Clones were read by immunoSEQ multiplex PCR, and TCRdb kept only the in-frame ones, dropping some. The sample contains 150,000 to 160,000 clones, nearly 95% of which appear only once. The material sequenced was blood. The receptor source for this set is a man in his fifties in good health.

The CDR3 coding sequence is TGCGCCAGCAGCTTAGACGGCCGAACTGAAGCTTTCTTT. Residues: CASSLDGRTEAFF. The V gene is TRBV5-1, the J gene TRBJ1-1; D is unresolved. Deletions cut 2 bases from V and 5 bases from J, with 10 bases between. CDR1 and CDR2 (germline): SGHRS, YFSETQ. CDR3 size: 13 residues.

CDR3 protein: CSVDYGLAGGYNEQFF. In nucleotides, the CDR3 is TGCAGCGTCGATTACGGACTAGCGGGGGGATACAATGAGCAGTTCTTC. The J gene is TRBJ2-1, the V gene TRBV29-1; 14 bases match TRBD2. The CDR3 has 16 amino acids. Trimming cost V 6 bases and J 4 bases; bases outside gene matches: 8. CDR1 is SQVTM, CDR2 ANQGSEA, per germline.

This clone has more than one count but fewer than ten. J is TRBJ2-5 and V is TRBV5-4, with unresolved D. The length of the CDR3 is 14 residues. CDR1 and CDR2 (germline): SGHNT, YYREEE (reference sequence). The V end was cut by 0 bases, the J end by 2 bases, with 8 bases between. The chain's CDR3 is CASSLGRAQETQYF. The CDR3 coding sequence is TGTGCCAGCAGCTTGGGTAGAGCGCAAGAGACCCAGTACTTC.

CDR3 sequence reads: CASSAPGQGVQKTQYF. The CDR3, as DNA: TGTGCCAGCAGCGCTCCGGGACAGGGGGTTCAGAAGACCCAGTACTTC. This chain uses TRBV7-6 with TRBJ2-5; 11 bases agree with TRBD1. Germline V lookup: CDR1 SGHVS, CDR2 FNYEAQ. The junction had 11 bases not matched to a gene; V was cut back by 5 bases and J by 6 bases. This CDR3 contains 16 residues. Full variable domain (remainder filled in from reference TRBV7-6 and TRBJ2-5): GAGVSQSPRYKVTKRGQDVALRCDPISGHVSLYWYRQALGQGPEFLTYFNYEAQQDKSGLPNDRFSAERPEGSISTLTIQRTEQRDSAMYRCASSAPGQGVQKTQYFGPGTRLLVL.

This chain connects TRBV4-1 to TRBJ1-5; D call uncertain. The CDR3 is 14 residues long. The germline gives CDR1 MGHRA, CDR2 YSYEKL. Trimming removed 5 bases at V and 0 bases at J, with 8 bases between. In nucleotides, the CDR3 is TGCGCCAGCAGCTCGACGGATAGCAATCAGCCCCAGCATTTT. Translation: CASSSTDSNQPQHF.

The CDR3 loop reads CASLPPGSGAYEQYF. CDR3 DNA: TGTGCCAGCTTACCCCCAGGGAGCGGGGCCTACGAGCAGTACTTC. This chain connects TRBV6-5 to TRBJ2-7; 7 positions match TRBD2. Germline V gives CDR1 MNHEY, CDR2 SVGAGI. The CDR3 is made up of 15 amino acids. With V trimmed by 8 bases and J by 2 bases, 12 bases remained unmatched.

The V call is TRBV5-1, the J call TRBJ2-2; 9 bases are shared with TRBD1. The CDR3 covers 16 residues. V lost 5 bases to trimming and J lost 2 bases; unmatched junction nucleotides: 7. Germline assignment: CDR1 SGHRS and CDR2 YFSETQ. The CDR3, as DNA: TGCGCCAGCAGTCCCGACAGGGGGATTAACACCGGGGAGCTGTTTTTT. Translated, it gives CASSPDRGINTGELFF. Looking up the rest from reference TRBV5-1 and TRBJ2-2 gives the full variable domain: KAGVTQTPRYLIKTRGQQVTLSCSPISGHRSVSWYQQTPGQGLQFLFEYFSETQRNKGNFPGRFSGRQFSNSRSEMNVSTLELGDSALYLCASSPDRGINTGELFFGEGSRLTVL.

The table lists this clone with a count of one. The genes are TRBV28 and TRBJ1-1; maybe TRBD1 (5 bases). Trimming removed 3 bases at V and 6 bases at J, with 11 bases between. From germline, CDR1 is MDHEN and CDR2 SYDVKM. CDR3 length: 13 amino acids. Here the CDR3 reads CASSFGTLAEAFF. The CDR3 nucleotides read TGTGCCAGCAGTTTCGGGACCTTGGCTGAAGCTTTCTTT. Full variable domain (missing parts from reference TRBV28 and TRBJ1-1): DVKVTQSSRYLVKRTGEKVFLECVQDMDHENMFWYRQDPGLGLRLIYFSYDVKMKEKGDIPEGYSVSREKKERFSLILESASTNQTSMYLCASSFGTLAEAFFGQGTRLTVV.

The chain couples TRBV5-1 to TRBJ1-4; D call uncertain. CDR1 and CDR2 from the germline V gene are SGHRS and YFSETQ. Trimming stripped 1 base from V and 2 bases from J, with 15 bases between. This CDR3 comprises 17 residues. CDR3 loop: CASSLNSQGVTNEKLFF. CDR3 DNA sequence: TGCGCCAGCAGCTTGAACAGTCAAGGAGTTACTAATGAAAAACTGTTTTTT.

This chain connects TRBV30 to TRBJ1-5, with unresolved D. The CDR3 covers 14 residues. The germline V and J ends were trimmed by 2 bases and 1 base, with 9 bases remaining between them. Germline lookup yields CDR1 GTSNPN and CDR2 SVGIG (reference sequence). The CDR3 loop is CAWSRSSSNQPQHF. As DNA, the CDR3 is TGTGCCTGGAGTCGGAGTTCAAGCAATCAGCCCCAGCATTTT.

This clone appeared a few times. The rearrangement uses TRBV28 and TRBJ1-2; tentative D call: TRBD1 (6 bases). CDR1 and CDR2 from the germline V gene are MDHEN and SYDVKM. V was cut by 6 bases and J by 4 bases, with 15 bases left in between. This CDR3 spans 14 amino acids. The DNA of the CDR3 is TGTGCCAGCAGACCCTCTGCAGGGGTCTATGGCTACACCTTC. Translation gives CASRPSAGVYGYTF.

The CDR3 DNA is TGTGCCAGCAGTTTAGGTGTGGGTTATGAGCAGTTCTTC. Its protein is CASSLGVGYEQFF. The chain employs TRBV28 and TRBJ2-1; D unclear. V shed 2 bases and J shed 8 bases, with 10 bases lying between them. The CDR3 covers 13 residues. CDR1 and CDR2 from the germline V gene are MDHEN and SYDVKM.

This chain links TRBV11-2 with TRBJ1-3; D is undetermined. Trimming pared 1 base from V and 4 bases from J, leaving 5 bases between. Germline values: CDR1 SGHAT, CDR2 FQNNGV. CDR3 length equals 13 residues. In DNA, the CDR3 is TGTGCCAGCAGCTTAGGAGGCGGAAACACCATATATTTT. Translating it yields CASSLGGGNTIYF.

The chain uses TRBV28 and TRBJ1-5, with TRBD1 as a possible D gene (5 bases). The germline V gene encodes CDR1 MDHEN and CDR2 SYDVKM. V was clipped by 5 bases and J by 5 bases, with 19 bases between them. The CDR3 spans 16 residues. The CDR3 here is CASSPMTEGFYQPQHF. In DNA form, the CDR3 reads TGTGCCAGCAGTCCCATGACAGAGGGGTTTTATCAGCCCCAGCATTTT.

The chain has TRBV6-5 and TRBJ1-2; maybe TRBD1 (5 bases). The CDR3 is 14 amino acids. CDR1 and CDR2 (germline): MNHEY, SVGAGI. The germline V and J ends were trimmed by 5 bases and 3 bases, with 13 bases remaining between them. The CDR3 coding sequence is TGTGCCAGCAGTAGCAGCCAGGGTGACTATGGCTACACCTTC. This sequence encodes CASSSSQGDYGYTF.

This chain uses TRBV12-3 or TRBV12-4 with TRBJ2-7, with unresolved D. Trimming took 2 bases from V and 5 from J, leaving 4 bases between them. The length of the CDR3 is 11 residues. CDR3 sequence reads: CASSLNHEQYF. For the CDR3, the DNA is TGTGCCAGCAGTTTAAACCACGAGCAGTACTTC.

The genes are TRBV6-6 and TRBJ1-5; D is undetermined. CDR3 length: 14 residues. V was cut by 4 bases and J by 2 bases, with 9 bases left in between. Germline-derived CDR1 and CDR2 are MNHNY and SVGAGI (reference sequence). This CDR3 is CASSSLGGNQPQHF. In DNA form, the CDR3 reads TGTGCCAGCAGTTCTCTCGGAGGCAATCAGCCCCAGCATTTT.

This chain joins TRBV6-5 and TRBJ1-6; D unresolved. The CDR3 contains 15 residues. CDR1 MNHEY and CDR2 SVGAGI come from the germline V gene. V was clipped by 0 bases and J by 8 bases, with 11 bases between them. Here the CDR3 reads CASSYSRSTDSPLHF. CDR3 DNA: TGTGCCAGCAGTTACTCGAGGAGTACGGATTCACCCCTCCACTTT.

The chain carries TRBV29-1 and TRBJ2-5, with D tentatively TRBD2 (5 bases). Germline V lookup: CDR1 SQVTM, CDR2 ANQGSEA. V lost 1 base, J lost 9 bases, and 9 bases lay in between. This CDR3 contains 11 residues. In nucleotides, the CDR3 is TGCAGCGTTGAAGTAGGAGGTGCCCAGTACTTC. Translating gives CSVEVGGAQYF.

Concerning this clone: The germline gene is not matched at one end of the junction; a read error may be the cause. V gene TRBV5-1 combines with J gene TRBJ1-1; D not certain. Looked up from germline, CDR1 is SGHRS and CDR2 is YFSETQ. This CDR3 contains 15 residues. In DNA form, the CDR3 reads TGCGCCAGCAGCTTGGACGGGGAAGGAGCCCTCATAGTGATCTTT. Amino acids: CASSLDGEGALIVIF. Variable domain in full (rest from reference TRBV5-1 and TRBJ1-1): KAGVTQTPRYLIKTRGQQVTLSCSPISGHRSVSWYQQTPGQGLQFLFEYFSETQRNKGNFPGRFSGRQFSNSRSEMNVSTLELGDSALYLCASSLDGEGALIVIFGQGTRLTVV.

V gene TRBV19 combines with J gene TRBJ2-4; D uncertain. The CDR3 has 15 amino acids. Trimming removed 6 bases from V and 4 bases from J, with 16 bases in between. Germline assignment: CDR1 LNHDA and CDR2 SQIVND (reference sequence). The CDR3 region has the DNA TGTGCCAGTAGCCCAGGAGAAAACGGAAAAAACATTCAGTACTTC. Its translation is CASSPGENGKNIQYF.

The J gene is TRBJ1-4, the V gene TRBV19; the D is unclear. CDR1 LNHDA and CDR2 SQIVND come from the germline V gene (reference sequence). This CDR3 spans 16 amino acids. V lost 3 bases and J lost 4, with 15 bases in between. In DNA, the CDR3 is TGTGCCAGTAGTATTACCGGGAGCCGGAATAATGAAAAACTGTTTTTT. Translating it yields CASSITGSRNNEKLFF. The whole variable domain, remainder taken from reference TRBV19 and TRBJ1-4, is DGGITQSPKYLFRKEGQNVTLSCEQNLNHDAMYWYRQDPGQGLRLIYYSQIVNDFQKGDIAEGYSVSREKKESFPLTVTSAQKNPTAFYLCASSITGSRNNEKLFFGSGTQLSVL.

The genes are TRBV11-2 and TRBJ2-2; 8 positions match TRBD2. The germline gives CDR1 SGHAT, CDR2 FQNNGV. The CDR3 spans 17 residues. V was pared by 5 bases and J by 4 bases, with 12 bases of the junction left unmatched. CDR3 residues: CASSARLASGPTGELFF. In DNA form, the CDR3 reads TGTGCCAGCAGCGCCCGACTAGCGAGCGGGCCCACCGGGGAGCTGTTTTTT.

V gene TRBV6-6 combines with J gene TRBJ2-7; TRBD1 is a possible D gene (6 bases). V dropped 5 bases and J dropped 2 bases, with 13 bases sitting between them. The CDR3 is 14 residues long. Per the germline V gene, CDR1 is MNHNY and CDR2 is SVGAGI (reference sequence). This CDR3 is CASSPQTGPYEQYF. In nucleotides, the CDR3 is TGTGCCAGCAGTCCCCAGACAGGTCCCTACGAGCAGTACTTC.

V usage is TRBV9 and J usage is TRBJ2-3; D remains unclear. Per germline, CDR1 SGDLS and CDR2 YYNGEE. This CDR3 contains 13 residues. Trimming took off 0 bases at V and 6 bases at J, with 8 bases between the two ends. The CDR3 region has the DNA TGTGCCAGCAGCGTAGCTCAAGGGGATACGCAGTATTTT. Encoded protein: CASSVAQGDTQYF.

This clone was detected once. The DNA of the CDR3 is TGTGCCAGCAGCTTACGACAGGGGGGAGGTCAGCCCCAGCATTTT. Translation gives CASSLRQGGGQPQHF. The genes are TRBV7-2 and TRBJ1-5; 9 nucleotides align to TRBD1. The V segment lost 2 bases and the J segment 6 bases; nucleotides outside the gene matches: 5. This CDR3 spans 15 amino acids. The V gene's germline CDR1 is SGHTA and CDR2 FQGNSA.

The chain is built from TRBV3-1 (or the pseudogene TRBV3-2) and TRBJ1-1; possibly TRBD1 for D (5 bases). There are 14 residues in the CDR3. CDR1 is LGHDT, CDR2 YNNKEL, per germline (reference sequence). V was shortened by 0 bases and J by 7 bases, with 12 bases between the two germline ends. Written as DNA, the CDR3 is TGTGCCAGCAGCCAAGAGGGCAGGGTAGGTGAAGCTTTCTTT. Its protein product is CASSQEGRVGEAFF.

The CDR3 nucleotides read TGTGCCAGCAGTGTACAGGGGAGCACTGAAGCTTTCTTT. It translates to CASSVQGSTEAFF. The genes are TRBV27 and TRBJ1-1; 7 bases are shared with TRBD1. With V trimmed by 5 bases and J by 4 bases, 4 bases remained unmatched. Germline CDR1 and CDR2: MNHEY and SMNVEV (reference sequence). The length of the CDR3 is 13 residues.

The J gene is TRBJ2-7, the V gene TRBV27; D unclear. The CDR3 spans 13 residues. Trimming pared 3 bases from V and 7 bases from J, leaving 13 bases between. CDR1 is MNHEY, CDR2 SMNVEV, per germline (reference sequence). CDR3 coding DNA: TGTGCCAGCAGTTTTCTCGGTGGTAGGGAGCAGTACTTC. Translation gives CASSFLGGREQYF.